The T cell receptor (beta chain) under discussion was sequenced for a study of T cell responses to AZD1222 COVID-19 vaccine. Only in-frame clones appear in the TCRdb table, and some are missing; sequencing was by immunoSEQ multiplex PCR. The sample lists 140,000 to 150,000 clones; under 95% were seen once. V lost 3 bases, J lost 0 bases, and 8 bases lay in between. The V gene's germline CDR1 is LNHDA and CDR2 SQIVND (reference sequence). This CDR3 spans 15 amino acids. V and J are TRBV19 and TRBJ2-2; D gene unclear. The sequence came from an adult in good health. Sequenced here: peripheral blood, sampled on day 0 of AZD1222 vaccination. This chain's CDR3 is CASSILGANTGELFF. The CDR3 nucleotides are TGTGCCAGTAGTATCTTAGGCGCGAACACCGGGGAGCTGTTTTTT.